This T cell receptor (beta chain) was obtained from a study of human T cells and chemical hapten exposure. Study-wide results and limits: Expanded TCRs were compared with controls, and the expanded TCRs formed significantly more large CDR3 similarity clusters. Among TCRs, those above 1 in 1000 frequency were unaffected by DPC sensitization.

The library put unique molecular identifiers onto individual cDNA molecules. In the original workflow: Counting gave a median of roughly 97,000 TCRs per sample, with values ranging from about 23,224 to 700,000. TCRdb ran MiXCR on the RACE reads and lists one entry per CDR3 protein. The V and J calls follow TCRdb's processing rather than the paper's. This table holds around 120,000 distinct CDR3 sequences, 12% found once. Germline V gene lookup returns CDR1 SQVTM and CDR2 ANQGSEA. CDR3 length equals 12 residues. Between the trimmed V and J ends, which lost 3 bases and 2 bases, there was a span of 7 bases. To note about this clonotype: Its antigen is not identified.

Indicated time point: patch test 1, 2 weeks after DPC sensitization. The treatment denotes: therapeutic diphenylcyclopropenone sensitization with weekly scalp DPC. The specimen comprised whole blood, sampled in connection with sensitization to the hapten diphenylcyclopropenone (DPC). The J gene is TRBJ2-5, the V gene TRBV29-1; D possibly corresponds to TRBD2 (5 bases). The sequence came from a woman between 50 and 59 years old with alopecia areata. Some clones in this sample may be carry-over from other donors' samples. This CDR3 reads CSVDSGQETQYF. The CDR3 bases are TGCAGCGTTGACTCGGGACAAGAGACCCAGTACTTC. The full variable domain, in which reference TRBV29-1 and TRBJ2-5 provide the parts outside the CDR3, is SAVISQKPSRDICQRGTSLTIQCQVDSQVTMMFWYRQQPGQSLTLIATANQGSEATYESGFVIDKFPISRPNLTFSTLTVSNMSPEDSSIYLCSVDSGQETQYFGPGTRLLVL.